The sequence of this TCR beta chain was determined in a study of multiple sclerosis patients with progressive multifocal leukoencephalopathy. The assay was run at survey level. The method was immunoSEQ multiplex PCR; TCRdb's version includes in-frame clones alone and lacks a portion of them. The sample has 25,000 to 35,000 clones, over 75% seen once. Documented time point: before natalizumab initiation. In its sample, this clone was seen a few times. CDR3 length: 15 residues. CDR1 MNHNY and CDR2 SVGAGI come from the germline V gene (reference sequence). Trimming stripped 2 bases from V and 6 bases from J, with 17 bases between.

The sequencing input was PBMCs. The source of this sequence is a human donor with multiple sclerosis. V gene TRBV6-6 combines with J gene TRBJ2-7; D tentatively fits TRBD1 or TRBD2 (5 bases each). The CDR3, as DNA: TGTGCCAGCAGTTACGGGGACCCACCGCTAGGCGAGCAGTACTTC. It translates to CASSYGDPPLGEQYF.